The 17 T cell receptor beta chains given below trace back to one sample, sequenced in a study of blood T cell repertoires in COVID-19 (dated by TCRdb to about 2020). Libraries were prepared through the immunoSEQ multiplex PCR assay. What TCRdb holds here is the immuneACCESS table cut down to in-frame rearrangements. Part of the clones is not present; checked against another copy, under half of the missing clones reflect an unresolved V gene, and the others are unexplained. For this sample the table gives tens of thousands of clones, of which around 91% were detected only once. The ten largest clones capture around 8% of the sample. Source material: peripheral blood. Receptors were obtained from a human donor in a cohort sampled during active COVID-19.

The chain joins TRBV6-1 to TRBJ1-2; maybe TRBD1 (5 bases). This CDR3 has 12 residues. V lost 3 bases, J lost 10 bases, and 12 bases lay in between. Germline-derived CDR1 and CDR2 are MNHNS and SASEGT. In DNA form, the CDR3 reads TGTGCCAGCAGTGATAGGCCAGGGCCCTACACCTTC. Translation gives CASSDRPGPYTF.

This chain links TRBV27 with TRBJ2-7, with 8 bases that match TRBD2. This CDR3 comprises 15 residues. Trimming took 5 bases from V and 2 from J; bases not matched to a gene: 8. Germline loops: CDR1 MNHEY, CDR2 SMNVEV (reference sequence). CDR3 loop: CASSALGAGAYEQYF. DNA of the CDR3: TGTGCCAGCAGTGCCCTGGGAGCGGGGGCCTACGAGCAGTACTTC.

This CDR3 is CASSMGGEQYF. Here the CDR3 DNA reads TGTGCCAGCAGCATGGGCGGGGAGCAGTACTTC. The V and J genes are TRBV27 and TRBJ2-7; a possible D gene is TRBD2 (5 bases). V was shortened by 6 bases and J by 7 bases, with 10 bases between the two germline ends. The CDR3 totals 11 residues. The germline CDR1 and CDR2 sequences are MNHEY and SMNVEV (reference sequence).

Here the CDR3 DNA reads TGTGCCAGCAGTGAAGCGCAGTCCTACGAGCAGTACTTC. Translated, it gives CASSEAQSYEQYF. V gene TRBV2 combines with J gene TRBJ2-7; D not resolved. Deletions cut 0 bases from V and 1 base from J, with 4 bases between. This CDR3 region has 13 residues. From germline, CDR1 is SNHLY and CDR2 FYNNEI.

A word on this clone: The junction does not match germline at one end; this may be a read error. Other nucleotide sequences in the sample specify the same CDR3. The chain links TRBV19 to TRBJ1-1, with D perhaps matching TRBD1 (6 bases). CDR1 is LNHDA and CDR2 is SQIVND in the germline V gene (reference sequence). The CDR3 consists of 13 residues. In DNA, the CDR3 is TGTGCCAGTACCACAGGGCTGAATACTGAAGCTTTCTTT. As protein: CASTTGLNTEAFF.

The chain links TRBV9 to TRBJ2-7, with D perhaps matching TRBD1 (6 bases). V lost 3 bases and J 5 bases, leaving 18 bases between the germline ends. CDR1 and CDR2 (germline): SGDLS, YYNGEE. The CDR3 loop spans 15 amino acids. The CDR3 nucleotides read TGTGCCAGCAGCGCTGGGGGCCTAAAAGGTAACGAGCAGTACTTC. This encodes CASSAGGLKGNEQYF.

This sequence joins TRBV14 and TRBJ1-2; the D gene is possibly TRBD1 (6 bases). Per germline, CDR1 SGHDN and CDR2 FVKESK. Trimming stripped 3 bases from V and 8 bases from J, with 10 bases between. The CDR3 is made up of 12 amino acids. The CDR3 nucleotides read TGTGCCAGCAGCCAGGGGGCCTGGGGCTACACCTTC. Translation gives CASSQGAWGYTF.

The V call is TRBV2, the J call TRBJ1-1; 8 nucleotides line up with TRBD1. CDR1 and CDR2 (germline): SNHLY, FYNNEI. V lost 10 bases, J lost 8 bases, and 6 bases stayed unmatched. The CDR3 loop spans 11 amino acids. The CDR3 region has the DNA TGTGCCAACCGACAGGGGCTAGAAGCTTTCTTT. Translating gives CANRQGLEAFF.

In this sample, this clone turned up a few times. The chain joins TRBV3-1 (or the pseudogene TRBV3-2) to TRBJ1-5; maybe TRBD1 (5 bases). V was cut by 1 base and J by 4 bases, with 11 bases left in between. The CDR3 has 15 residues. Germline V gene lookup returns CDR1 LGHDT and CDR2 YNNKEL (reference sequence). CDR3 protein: CASSQVGHPNQPQHF. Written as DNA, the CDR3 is TGTGCCAGCAGCCAAGTGGGGCACCCAAATCAGCCCCAGCATTTT.

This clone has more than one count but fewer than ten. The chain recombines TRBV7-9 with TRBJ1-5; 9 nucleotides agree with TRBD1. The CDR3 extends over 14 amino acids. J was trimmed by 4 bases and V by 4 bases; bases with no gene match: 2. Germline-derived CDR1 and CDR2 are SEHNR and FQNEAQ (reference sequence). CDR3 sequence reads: CASSSGQGNQPQHF. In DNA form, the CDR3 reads TGTGCCAGCAGCTCAGGACAGGGGAATCAGCCCCAGCATTTT. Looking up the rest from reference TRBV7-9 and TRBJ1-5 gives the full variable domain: DTGVSQNPRHKITKRGQNVTFRCDPISEHNRLYWYRQTLGQGPEFLTYFQNEAQLEKSRLLSDRFSAERPKGSFSTLEIQRTEQGDSAMYLCASSSGQGNQPQHFGDGTRLSIL.

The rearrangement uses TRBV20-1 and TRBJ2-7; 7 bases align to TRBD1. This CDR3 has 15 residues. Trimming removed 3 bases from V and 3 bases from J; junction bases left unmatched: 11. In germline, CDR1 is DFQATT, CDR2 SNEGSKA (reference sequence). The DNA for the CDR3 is TGCAGTGCTAGTAGACTCCGCAGGGGGTACTACGAGCAGTACTTC. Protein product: CSASRLRRGYYEQYF.

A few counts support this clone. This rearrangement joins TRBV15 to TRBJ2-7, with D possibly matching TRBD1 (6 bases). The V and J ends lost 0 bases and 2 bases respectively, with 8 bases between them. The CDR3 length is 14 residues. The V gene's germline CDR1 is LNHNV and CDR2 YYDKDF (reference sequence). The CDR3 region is CATSRDHRAYEQYF. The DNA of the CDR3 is TGTGCCACCAGCAGAGATCACAGGGCCTACGAGCAGTACTTC.

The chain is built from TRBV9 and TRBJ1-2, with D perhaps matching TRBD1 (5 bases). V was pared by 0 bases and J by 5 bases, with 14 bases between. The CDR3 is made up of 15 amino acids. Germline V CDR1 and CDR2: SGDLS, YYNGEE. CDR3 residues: CASSVARAGQYGYTF. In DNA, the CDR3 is TGTGCCAGCAGCGTAGCTAGAGCAGGGCAGTATGGCTACACCTTC.

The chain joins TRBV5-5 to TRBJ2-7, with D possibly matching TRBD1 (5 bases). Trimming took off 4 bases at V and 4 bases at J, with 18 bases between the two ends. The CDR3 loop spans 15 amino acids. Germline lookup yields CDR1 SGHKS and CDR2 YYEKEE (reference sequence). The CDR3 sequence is CASSPDSTWLYEQYF. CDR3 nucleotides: TGTGCCAGCAGCCCAGACAGTACCTGGTTGTACGAGCAGTACTTC.

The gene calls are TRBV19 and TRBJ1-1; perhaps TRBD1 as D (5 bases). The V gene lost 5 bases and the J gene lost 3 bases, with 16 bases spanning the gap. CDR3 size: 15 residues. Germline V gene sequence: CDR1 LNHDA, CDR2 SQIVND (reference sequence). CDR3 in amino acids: CASSRRQSKDTEAFF. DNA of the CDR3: TGTGCCAGTAGTCGTAGACAGTCAAAAGACACTGAAGCTTTCTTT.

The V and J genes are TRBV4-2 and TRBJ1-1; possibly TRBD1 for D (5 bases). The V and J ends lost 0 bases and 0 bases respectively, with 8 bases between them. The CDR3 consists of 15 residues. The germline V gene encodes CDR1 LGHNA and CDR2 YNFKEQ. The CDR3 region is CASSQDDSMNTEAFF. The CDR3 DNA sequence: TGTGCCAGCAGCCAAGATGACAGCATGAACACTGAAGCTTTCTTT.

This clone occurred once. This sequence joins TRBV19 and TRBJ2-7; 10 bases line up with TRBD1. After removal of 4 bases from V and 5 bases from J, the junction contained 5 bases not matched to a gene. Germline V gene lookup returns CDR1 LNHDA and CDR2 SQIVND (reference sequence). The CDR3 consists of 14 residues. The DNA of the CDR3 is TGTGCCAGTAGTACCACGGGACAGGGGAACGAGCAGTACTTC. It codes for CASSTTGQGNEQYF.